The clone carrying this TCR beta chain turned up a few times. Its matching antigen is unknown. Trimming took 6 bases from V and 6 from J; bases not matched to a gene: 7. The CDR3 covers 12 residues. CDR1 and CDR2 from the germline V gene are SQVTM and ANQGSEA. This sample was taken from a study of cytomegalovirus exposure and HLA in healthy donors. Whole-study results and caveats: The tendency of first-cohort TCR clusters to co-occur in the roughly 130 validation repertoires emerged from a later analysis. Most TCR sequences were seen very rarely across donors, but some public TCRs occurred in many. There were 150 or so TCR beta chains listed as cytomegalovirus-associated. Per published reports, the classifier diagnosed cytomegalovirus status with high specificity and sensitivity.

Repertoires were generated with immunoSEQ multiplex PCR, while TCRdb's copy carries only in-frame clones and drops some. The data contain approximately 99,000 clones, 70% to 90% of them singletons. V is TRBV29-1 and J is TRBJ1-1; 7 bases agree with TRBD1. The sequence came from a woman aged 18-29 years in good health and CMV-seronegative. Material for sequencing was PBMCs. The DNA for the CDR3 is TGCAGCGTCATACAGGGGATAGCTGAAGCTTTCTTT. This gives the protein CSVIQGIAEAFF.